Listed below are T cell receptor beta chains from one sample, sequenced in a study of T cells in Graves' hyperthyroidism and ophthalmopathy. MiXCR, run by TCRdb on the multiplex PCR reads, gives a single entry per CDR3 protein. The profile shows more than 600,000 distinct CDR3 sequences, approximately 16% of them singletons. Sequencing was carried out using blood. The receptors originated from a man in his late teens or twenties with Graves' hyperthyroidism. The CDR3 runs from the conserved cysteine through the conserved F or W. Fields, in order: clone size, D gene, V gene, J gene, CDR3 DNA, CDR3 protein. A D gene is named only where the DNA matches it firmly. Not all rows give a size; the values are once, few, many and, for expanded clones, a class.

>NA|NA|TRBV6-2/TRBV6-3|TRBJ1-5
TGTGCCAGCAGTGACTGGACCGAAGGGGCTAATCAGCCCCAGCATTTT
CASSDWTEGANQPQHF
>NA|NA|TRBV30|TRBJ1-4
TGTGCCTGGAGTGCCCAAGAGAATGAAAAACTGTTTTTT
CAWSAQENEKLFF
>NA|TRBD2|TRBV7-2|TRBJ2-3
TGTGCCAGCAGCCTACCGACAGTTAGCGGGAGGGCCATCGATACGCAGTATTTT
CASSLPTVSGRAIDTQYF
>many|NA|TRBV30|TRBJ2-7
TGTGCCTGGAGGGATGGGGCAGGCTCCTACGAGCAGTACTTC
CAWRDGAGSYEQYF
>NA|TRBD2|TRBV10-3|TRBJ2-5
TGTGCCATCACACCGGGACTAGCGGGCCGCCAAGAGACCCAGTACTTC
CAITPGLAGRQETQYF
>many|NA|TRBV27|TRBJ1-2
TGTGCCAGCAGTCTAACAGGGTATCGCGGCTACACCTTC
CASSLTGYRGYTF
>many|NA|TRBV15|TRBJ2-5
TGTGCCACCAGCACATATCGCAAACTGGGCTACCAAGAGACCCAGTACTTC
CATSTYRKLGYQETQYF
>NA|NA|TRBV7-2|TRBJ1-2
TGTGCCAGCAGCTTAGTTAAAACTAACTATGGCTACACCTTC
CASSLVKTNYGYTF
>many|NA|TRBV20-1|TRBJ1-1
TGCAGTGCTAGGCCGGGACGCTCGAACACTGAAGCTTTCTTT
CSARPGRSNTEAFF
>NA|TRBD2|TRBV7-2|TRBJ2-5
TGTGCCAGCAGCCGGGTAGCGGGAATCGGGGAGACCCAGTACTTC
CASSRVAGIGETQYF
>many|NA|TRBV11-2|TRBJ2-5
TGTGCCAGCAGCCCGACAGGTTCCGGGACCCAGTACTTC
CASSPTGSGTQYF
>few|NA|TRBV18|TRBJ2-1
TGTGCCAGCTCACCACCCCGGGGTGAGGGTGAGCAGTTCTTC
CASSPPRGEGEQFF
>many|NA|TRBV28|TRBJ1-1
TGTGCCAGCATATCGATGAACACTGAAGCTTTCTTT
CASISMNTEAFF
>NA|NA|TRBV6-1|TRBJ1-4
TGTGCCAGCAGCCCCGGTACCGGGATCGGGAAACTGTTTTTT
CASSPGTGIGKLFF
>NA|TRBD1|TRBV6-1|TRBJ1-2
TGTGCCAGCAGCTCGACAGGGGGAGGCATCTACGATGGCTACACCTTC
CASSSTGGGIYDGYTF
>few|NA|TRBV14|TRBJ2-7
TGTGCCAGCAGCCAGGGATACTACGAGCAGTACTTC
CASSQGYYEQYF
>many|NA|TRBV20-1|TRBJ2-1
TGCAGTGCTAGTCGGGGCAATGAGCAGTTCTTC
CSASRGNEQFF
>NA|TRBD2|TRBV6-2/TRBV6-3|TRBJ2-5
TGTGCCAGCAGTGCCAGAGCGGGAGTAGCAGAGACCCAGTACTTC
CASSARAGVAETQYF
>NA|TRBD1|TRBV28|TRBJ1-4
TGTGCCAGCAGTTTCCTACAGGGGGGGGGGGAAAAACTGTTTTTT
CASSFLQGGGEKLFF
>many|NA|TRBV12-3/TRBV12-4|TRBJ2-2
TGTGCCAGCAGTAGCCAAGGAGGGACGAACACCGGGGAGCTGTTTTTT
CASSSQGGTNTGELFF
>many|NA|TRBV12-3/TRBV12-4|TRBJ1-1
TGTGCCAGCAGTTTAAGGCAGGATAACACTGAAGCTTTCTTT
CASSLRQDNTEAFF
>many|NA|TRBV3-1|TRBJ2-1
TGTGCCAGCAGCCAAGATCGCCAGAACTCCTACAATGAGCAGTTCTTC
CASSQDRQNSYNEQFF
>NA|NA|TRBV7-9|TRBJ1-4
TGTGCCAGCAGCTTAGCAGCCGGGTCGGTCCCAACTAATGAAAAACTGTTTTTT
CASSLAAGSVPTNEKLFF
>few|NA|TRBV19|TRBJ2-1
TGTGCCAGTAGTATTGAGGACACATACAATGAGCAGTTCTTC
CASSIEDTYNEQFF
>few|NA|TRBV20-1|TRBJ1-6
TGCAGTGCTAGGGGAGGTCTCCCTTTCCCCCTCCACTTT
CSARGGLPFPLHF
>NA|TRBD2|TRBV11-2|TRBJ2-1
TGTGCCAGCAGCTTAGACGGAGCGGGACGGAGCTCCTACAATGAGCAGTTCTTC
CASSLDGAGRSSYNEQFF
>many|TRBD1|TRBV20-1|TRBJ1-2
TGCAGTGCGAAGGGACAGGGGGCGTTCAGTGGCTATGGCTACACCTTC
CSAKGQGAFSGYGYTF
>many|TRBD2|TRBV2|TRBJ2-7
TGTGCCAGCTCGGGACTAGCGGGAGGCGAGCAGTACTTC
CASSGLAGGEQYF
>NA|TRBD2|TRBV28|TRBJ2-3
TGTGCCAGCAGTTTACGGGGACTAGCGGCTAGCACAGATACGCAGTATTTT
CASSLRGLAASTDTQYF
>few|NA|TRBV30|TRBJ2-4
TGTGCCTGGTCCCCCGGGACGGGCAAAAACATTCAGTACTTC
CAWSPGTGKNIQYF
>NA|NA|TRBV28|TRBJ2-5
TGTGCCAGCGGCTTAGGGGGTTCGCAAGAGACCCAGTACTTC
CASGLGGSQETQYF
>NA|NA|TRBV9|TRBJ1-1
TGTGCCAGCAGCGTACGGGCAGAGGTCGACCCTGAAGCTTTCTTT
CASSVRAEVDPEAFF
>NA|NA|TRBV6-1|TRBJ1-6
TGTGCCAGCAGTGAATCCGGCAGGGCGAATTCACCCCTCCACTTT
CASSESGRANSPLHF
>NA|NA|TRBV7-6|TRBJ2-7
TGTGCCAGCAGCCCTGAAGGTTTCCCCCCAATCTACGAGCAGTACTTC
CASSPEGFPPIYEQYF
>NA|TRBD1|TRBV5-1|TRBJ1-2
TGCGCCAGCAGCCCAGACAGGGGCTTCGATGGCTACACCTTC
CASSPDRGFDGYTF
>few|NA|TRBV29-1|TRBJ2-7
TGCAGCGTTCGTGACCCCGACGAGCAGTACTTC
CSVRDPDEQYF
>NA|TRBD2|TRBV30|TRBJ2-1
TGTGCCTGGAGTGTCACGGGGACTAGGGAGGTTGAGCAGTTCTTC
CAWSVTGTREVEQFF
>few|TRBD2|TRBV6-4|TRBJ2-2
TGTGCCAGCAGTGGGAAAAGCGGGAGTCACACCGGGGAGCTGTTTTTT
CASSGKSGSHTGELFF
>many|NA|TRBV18|TRBJ2-3
TGTGCCAGCTCACCAAGAAAAGCAACTAGCACAGATACGCAGTATTTT
CASSPRKATSTDTQYF
>NA|TRBD1|TRBV27|TRBJ2-1
TGTGCCAGCACCCACCTCCTTAAGACAGGGGATGCACATGAGCAGTTCTTC
CASTHLLKTGDAHEQFF
>many|NA|TRBV3-1|TRBJ2-5
TGTGCCAGCAGCCCTCGACCACAGGGCGGGGAGACCCAGTACTTC
CASSPRPQGGETQYF
>NA|NA|TRBV18|TRBJ2-7
TGTGCCAGCTCACCACCCTCATTAGGTGTCGAGCAGTACTTC
CASSPPSLGVEQYF
>NA|NA|TRBV29-1|TRBJ1-1
TGCAGCGCAATGAACAGGGCTGCTTTCTTT
CSAMNRAAFF